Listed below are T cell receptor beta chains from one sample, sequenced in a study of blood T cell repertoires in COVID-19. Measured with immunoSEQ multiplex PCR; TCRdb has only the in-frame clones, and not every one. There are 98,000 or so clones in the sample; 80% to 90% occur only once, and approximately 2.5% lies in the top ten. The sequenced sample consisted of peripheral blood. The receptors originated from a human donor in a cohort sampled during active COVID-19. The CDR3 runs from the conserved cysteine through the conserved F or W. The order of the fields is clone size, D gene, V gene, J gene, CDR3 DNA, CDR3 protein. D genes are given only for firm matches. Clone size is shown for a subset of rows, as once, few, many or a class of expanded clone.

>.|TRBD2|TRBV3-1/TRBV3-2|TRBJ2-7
TGTGCCAGCAGCCGCGAACTAGCGGCCTACGAGCAGTACTTC
CASSRELAAYEQYF
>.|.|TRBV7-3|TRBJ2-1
TGTGCCAGCAGCCCTCGGGCAGGGAAGTATAATGAGCAGTTCTTC
CASSPRAGKYNEQFF
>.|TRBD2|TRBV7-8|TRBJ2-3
TGTGCCAGCAGCTTAGATCGCGGGTTGGGACTAGCGGGAGGGCCGGGCACAGATACGCAGTATTTT
CASSLDRGLGLAGGPGTDTQYF
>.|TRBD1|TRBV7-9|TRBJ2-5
TGTGCCAGCAGCCTCGGACAGGGCGAGACCCAGTACTTC
CASSLGQGETQYF
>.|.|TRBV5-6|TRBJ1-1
TGTGCCAGCAGCTTGGCAGACCCAGGGGATGAAGCTTTCTTT
CASSLADPGDEAFF
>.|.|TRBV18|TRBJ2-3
TGTGCCAGCTCACCAACGACGACTAGATTAACAGATACGCAGTATTTT
CASSPTTTRLTDTQYF
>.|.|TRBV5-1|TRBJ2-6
TGCGCCAGCAGCTTGGACAGGCTTACCTCTGGGGCCAACGTCCTGACTTTC
CASSLDRLTSGANVLTF
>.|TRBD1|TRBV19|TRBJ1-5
TGTGCCAGTAATCCGGACAGGGGGCCCAATCAGCCCCAGCATTTT
CASNPDRGPNQPQHF
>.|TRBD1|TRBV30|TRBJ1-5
TGTGCCTGGAGCAGGGGACAGCAGCCCCAGCATTTT
CAWSRGQQPQHF
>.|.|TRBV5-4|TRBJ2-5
TGTGCCAGCAGCCAGGGGACGGGACAAGAGACCCAGTACTTC
CASSQGTGQETQYF
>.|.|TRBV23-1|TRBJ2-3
TGCGCCAGCAGTCATGACAGATCTAGCACAGATACGCAGTATTTT
CASSHDRSSTDTQYF
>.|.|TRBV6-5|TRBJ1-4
TGTGCCAGCAGCCCGCGGGGTCACTCTAATGAAAAACTGTTTTTT
CASSPRGHSNEKLFF
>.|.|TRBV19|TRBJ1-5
TGTGCCAGTAGGTTGAGGTCAGACTATAGCAATCAGCCCCAGCATTTT
CASRLRSDYSNQPQHF
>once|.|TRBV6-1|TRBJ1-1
TGTGCCAGCAGTGAATTCCGGGCTGAAGCTTTCTTT
CASSEFRAEAFF
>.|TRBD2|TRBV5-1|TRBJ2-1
TGCGCCAGCAGCTTGTCTAGCGGCTCCTACAATGAGCAGTTCTTC
CASSLSSGSYNEQFF
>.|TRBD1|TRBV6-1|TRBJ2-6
TGTGCCAGCAGTGAAAGGGACAGGGCCCTCTCTGGGGCCAACGTCCTGACTTTC
CASSERDRALSGANVLTF
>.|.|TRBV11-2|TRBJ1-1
TGTGCCAGCAGCCGGACCGAACAGGGAACCACTGAAGCTTTCTTT
CASSRTEQGTTEAFF
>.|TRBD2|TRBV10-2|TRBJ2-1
TGCGCCAGCAGCCATAGCGGGGGCGTCAATGAGCAGTTCTTC
CASSHSGGVNEQFF
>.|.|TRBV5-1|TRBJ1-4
TGCGCCAGCAGCTTGGAGGGGCCTAATGAAAAACTGTTTTTT
CASSLEGPNEKLFF
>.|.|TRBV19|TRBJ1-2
TGTGCCAGTAGTAAAACCGGGACTGCGGCTAACTATGGCTACACCTTC
CASSKTGTAANYGYTF
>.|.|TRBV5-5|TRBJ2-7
TGTGCCAGCAGCTTGTCCGCCGGGAGCTACGAGGCCTACGAGCAGTACTTC
CASSLSAGSYEAYEQYF
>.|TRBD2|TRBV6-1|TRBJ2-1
TGTGCCAGCAGTGGCCCGGGTAGCGGGACCTACAATGAGCAGTTCTTC
CASSGPGSGTYNEQFF
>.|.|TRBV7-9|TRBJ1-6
TGTGCCAGCAGCTTAGGTGCCTCTAAAAGGGGCTCACCCCTCCACTTT
CASSLGASKRGSPLHF
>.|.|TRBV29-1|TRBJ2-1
TGCAGCGTTCGTCTTCCTAAGACCTACAATGAGCAGTTCTTC
CSVRLPKTYNEQFF
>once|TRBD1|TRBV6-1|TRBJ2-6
TGTGCCAGCAGTGTTCTGGGACAGGGGACTCCTGGGGCCAACGTCCTGACTTTC
CASSVLGQGTPGANVLTF
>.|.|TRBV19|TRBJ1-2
TGTGCCAGTAGTATCCCTGGGTCGGGGAACTATGGCTACACCTTC
CASSIPGSGNYGYTF